These 28 T cell receptor beta chains were all obtained from the same sample, sequenced in a study of cytomegalovirus exposure and HLA in healthy donors. 60 Vbeta and 13 Jbeta primers were used in PCR. Libraries were prepared by immunoSEQ multiplex PCR; TCRdb keeps only in-frame clonotypes and omits some of them. The sample consists of approximately 140,000 clones, roughly three quarters of them appearing once. The sample taken for sequencing was PBMCs. The origin of the receptors is a woman younger than 35 in good health and CMV-seronegative.

The chain employs TRBV30 and TRBJ2-2; D remains ambiguous. This CDR3 contains 12 residues. Germline values: CDR1 GTSNPN, CDR2 SVGIG (reference sequence). V was clipped by 3 bases and J by 1 base, with 3 bases between them. The CDR3 protein is CAWSGNTGELFF. The CDR3 DNA sequence: TGTGCCTGGAGCGGGAACACCGGGGAGCTGTTTTTT. Full variable domain (outside the CDR3, taken from reference TRBV30 and TRBJ2-2): SQTIHQWPATLVQPVGSPLSLECTVEGTSNPNLYWYRQAAGRGLQLLFYSVGIGQISSEVPQNLSASRPQDRQFILSSKKLLLSDSGFYLCAWSGNTGELFFGEGSRLTVL.

The V call is TRBV5-4, the J call TRBJ2-1, with 14 bases lining up with TRBD2. The germline V gene has CDR1 SGHNT and CDR2 YYREEE (reference sequence). The CDR3 sequence is 17 residues long. V was clipped by 4 bases and J by 6 bases; unmatched bases: 9. CDR3 region: CASSPGLAGALGNEQFF. In DNA form, the CDR3 reads TGTGCCAGCAGCCCGGGACTAGCGGGAGCGCTCGGCAATGAGCAGTTCTTC. Supplemented by reference TRBV5-4 and TRBJ2-1, the full variable domain reads ETGVTQSPTHLIKTRGQQVTLRCSSQSGHNTVSWYQQALGQGPQFIFQYYREEENGRGNFPPRFSGLQFPNYSSELNVNALELDDSALYLCASSPGLAGALGNEQFFGPGTRLTVL.

This chain connects TRBV9 to TRBJ1-2; TRBD1 agrees at 8 bases. This CDR3 has 16 residues. The germline gives CDR1 SGDLS, CDR2 YYNGEE. Trimming cost V 3 bases and J 1 base; bases outside gene matches: 8. The DNA for the CDR3 is TGTGCCAGCAGCGACCTCCGACAGGGGAATAACTATGGCTACACCTTC. Translation gives CASSDLRQGNNYGYTF.

The chain joins TRBV5-6 to TRBJ2-5; maybe TRBD2 (5 bases). CDR3 length equals 15 residues. Trimming shortened V by 3 bases and J by 2 bases, and 14 bases separated the two germline ends. Germline V gene sequence: CDR1 SGHDT, CDR2 YYEEEE. As DNA, the CDR3 is TGTGCCAGCAGCTCCGATAGGACTGTGCAAGAGACCCAGTACTTC. Amino acids: CASSSDRTVQETQYF.

This rearrangement joins TRBV4-1 to TRBJ1-6; D gene ambiguous. Germline V gene data show CDR1 as MGHRA and CDR2 as YSYEKL. Trimming removed 1 base from V and 5 bases from J, with 6 bases in between. CDR3 size: 14 residues. The chain's CDR3 is CASSQGPNNSPLHF. CDR3 coding DNA: TGCGCCAGCAGCCAAGGGCCGAATAATTCACCCCTCCACTTT.

This clone was seen only a few times. The gene calls are TRBV6-5 and TRBJ2-7, with D possibly TRBD1 on 5 matching bases. Germline CDR1 reads MNHEY; CDR2 reads SVGAGI. Between the trimmed V and J ends, which lost 0 bases and 2 bases, there was a span of 5 bases. The CDR3 is 13 residues long. The CDR3 loop is CASSYSGPYEQYF. The CDR3 nucleotides are TGTGCCAGCAGTTACTCGGGGCCCTACGAGCAGTACTTC.

The V call is TRBV6-1, the J call TRBJ1-5; D perhaps matches TRBD1 (6 bases). Germline V gene lookup returns CDR1 MNHNS and CDR2 SASEGT. The CDR3 extends over 15 amino acids. V lost 2 bases to trimming and J lost 3 bases, with 11 bases between them. CDR3 residues: CASSESGHNNQPQHF. The CDR3 coding sequence is TGTGCCAGCAGTGAATCGGGACACAACAATCAGCCCCAGCATTTT.

The chain employs TRBV10-2 and TRBJ2-7; 13 bases fit TRBD2. This CDR3 region has 14 residues. Germline V gene sequence: CDR1 WSHSY, CDR2 SAAADI. V shed 7 bases and J 13 bases; nucleotides not matched to a gene: 13. CDR3 amino acids: CASTPGTSGTSSYF. The CDR3 DNA follows: TGCGCCAGCACCCCCGGGACTAGCGGGACCTCCTCCTACTTC.

The chain has TRBV5-8 and TRBJ1-1, with TRBD1 matching 7 bases. Germline V gene sequence: CDR1 SGHTS, CDR2 YDEGEE. The trim removed 2 bases at V and 0 bases at J, leaving 1 base unmatched. This CDR3 spans 14 amino acids. CDR3 residues: CASSLDRVNTEAFF. In nucleotides, the CDR3 is TGTGCCAGCAGCTTAGACAGGGTGAACACTGAAGCTTTCTTT.

This sequence joins TRBV28 and TRBJ2-7; TRBD2 matches at 9 bases. The ends lost 2 bases at V and 2 bases at J; junction bases unmatched: 1. The CDR3 spans 14 residues. Per the germline V gene, CDR1 is MDHEN and CDR2 is SYDVKM. As DNA, the CDR3 is TGTGCCAGCAGTTTAGGGACTAGCCCCTACGAGCAGTACTTC. It encodes CASSLGTSPYEQYF. The full variable domain, rest sourced from reference TRBV28 and TRBJ2-7, is DVKVTQSSRYLVKRTGEKVFLECVQDMDHENMFWYRQDPGLGLRLIYFSYDVKMKEKGDIPEGYSVSREKKERFSLILESASTNQTSMYLCASSLGTSPYEQYFGPGTRLTVT.

The table lists this clone with a few counts. V gene TRBV4-2 combines with J gene TRBJ2-7; the match to TRBD2 covers 7 bases. With 0 bases clipped from V and 3 bases from J, the junction kept 5 bases outside the gene matches. CDR1 is LGHNA and CDR2 is YNFKEQ in the germline V gene. CDR3 length: 15 residues. CDR3 region: CASSQEREGNYEQYF. The CDR3 bases are TGTGCCAGCAGCCAAGAAAGGGAGGGGAACTACGAGCAGTACTTC.

This chain uses TRBV6-4 with TRBJ2-3; 11 bases align to TRBD2. The CDR3 has 15 residues. The ends lost 4 bases at V and 10 bases at J; junction bases unmatched: 10. In germline, CDR1 is MRHNA, CDR2 SNTAGT. CDR3 sequence (DNA): TGTGCCAGCAGTGCTACTAGCGGGAGTCGGGATGCGCAGTATTTT. Translating it yields CASSATSGSRDAQYF.

This chain connects TRBV30 to TRBJ2-3, with a tentative D call TRBD2 (5 bases). CDR3 length: 12 amino acids. Trimming took 5 bases from V and 2 from J, leaving 8 bases between them. Germline CDR1 is GTSNPN and CDR2 is SVGIG (reference sequence). CDR3 bases: TGTGCCTGGGGACTTACCACAGATACGCAGTATTTT. Translated: CAWGLTTDTQYF.

This clone has only one observation. V is TRBV2 and J is TRBJ2-7, with a tentative D call TRBD2 (6 bases). V was trimmed by 6 bases and J by 6 bases, leaving 9 bases between them. The germline gives CDR1 SNHLY, CDR2 FYNNEI. This CDR3 is built from 11 residues. CDR3 residues: CASSRELEQYF. CDR3 DNA: TGTGCCAGCAGCCGGGAGCTCGAGCAGTACTTC.

The V call is TRBV6-1, the J call TRBJ1-1; TRBD1 might be the D (6 bases). Trimming stripped 5 bases from V and 0 bases from J, with 7 bases between. The CDR3 has 13 residues. Germline V gene sequence: CDR1 MNHNS, CDR2 SASEGT. In DNA, the CDR3 is TGTGCCAGCAGTCAGGGGTTGAACACTGAAGCTTTCTTT. It codes for CASSQGLNTEAFF.

V is TRBV15 and J is TRBJ1-5; the D is unclear. Germline CDR1 reads LNHNV; CDR2 reads YYDKDF (reference sequence). V gave up 0 bases and J gave up 0 bases, with 6 bases separating them. This CDR3 has 15 residues. CDR3 nucleotides: TGTGCCACCAGCAGAGAAATAGATAGCAATCAGCCCCAGCATTTT. It is translated as CATSREIDSNQPQHF.

This chain connects TRBV4-1 to TRBJ2-7; TRBD2 matches at 10 bases. The V gene end was trimmed by 0 bases and the J gene end by 2 bases; junction bases not matched to a gene: 10. Germline V gene lookup returns CDR1 MGHRA and CDR2 YSYEKL. The CDR3 is 18 amino acids. The CDR3 bases are TGCGCCAGCAGCCAAGATTCACTAGCGGGAAAAGGGGCCTACGAGCAGTACTTC. Amino acids: CASSQDSLAGKGAYEQYF.

This sequence joins TRBV4-1 and TRBJ2-1; 10 nucleotides agree with TRBD2. Germline assignment: CDR1 MGHRA and CDR2 YSYEKL. The CDR3 extends over 15 amino acids. The V and J ends lost 6 bases and 6 bases, in that order; junction bases with no gene match: 8. The DNA of the CDR3 is TGCGCCAGCAGGCTTCTAGCGGGAGTGCCCAATGAGCAGTTCTTC. Its translation: CASRLLAGVPNEQFF.

CDR3 amino acids: CASSLAGVSTDTQYF. The CDR3 coding sequence is TGTGCCAGCAGCTTAGCGGGAGTTAGCACAGATACGCAGTATTTT. The chain links TRBV5-6 to TRBJ2-3; TRBD2 agrees at 8 bases. CDR3 length: 15 residues. Germline CDR1 is SGHDT and CDR2 is YYEEEE. Trimming took 2 bases from V and 0 from J; bases not matched to a gene: 2.

J is TRBJ2-7 and V is TRBV27; TRBD1 matches at 7 bases. Trimming cost V 4 bases and J 5 bases; bases outside gene matches: 2. The CDR3 covers 12 residues. Germline-derived CDR1 and CDR2 are MNHEY and SMNVEV (reference sequence). In DNA form, the CDR3 reads TGTGCCAGCAGTTACAGGGGCGACGAGCAGTACTTC. It codes for CASSYRGDEQYF.

This chain joins TRBV5-6 and TRBJ1-2; 7 positions match TRBD1. Unmatched junction bases numbered 17, after V lost 4 bases and J lost 2 bases. The CDR3 is 18 amino acids. Germline CDR1 SGHDT, CDR2 YYEEEE. The CDR3 nucleotides read TGTGCCAGCAGCCCCCCGCTAGGCCACAGGGGATCCAACTATGGCTACACCTTC. Its translation: CASSPPLGHRGSNYGYTF.

V usage is TRBV30 and J usage is TRBJ2-1; 8 bases line up with TRBD2. V dropped 3 bases and J dropped 3; count of bases not matched to a gene: 4. CDR1 is GTSNPN and CDR2 is SVGIG in the germline V gene (reference sequence). This CDR3 is built from 14 residues. CDR3 loop: CAWSELADYNEQFF. In DNA, the CDR3 is TGTGCCTGGAGCGAACTAGCGGACTACAATGAGCAGTTCTTC.

This clone has only a few counts. The chain combines TRBV5-6 with TRBJ2-1; possible D gene TRBD2, 5 bases. Germline V CDR1 and CDR2: SGHDT, YYEEEE. V lost 0 bases to trimming and J lost 8 bases, with 9 bases between them. The CDR3 spans 13 residues. The DNA of the CDR3 is TGTGCCAGCAGCTTGGGGACTGGCGATGAGCAGTTCTTC. Amino acid sequence: CASSLGTGDEQFF.

V and J are TRBV19 and TRBJ1-2; D remains unclear. This CDR3 spans 13 amino acids. Germline CDR1 and CDR2: LNHDA and SQIVND (reference sequence). Trimming removed 1 base at V and 5 bases at J, with 8 bases between. The CDR3 loop is CASSIGADYGYTF. CDR3 sequence (DNA): TGTGCCAGTAGTATAGGGGCAGATTATGGCTACACCTTC.

The rearrangement joins TRBV30 to TRBJ2-7; TRBD2 matches at 12 bases. This CDR3 comprises 13 residues. From germline, CDR1 is GTSNPN and CDR2 SVGIG (reference sequence). The trim removed 8 bases at V and 6 bases at J, leaving 8 bases unmatched. The CDR3 here is CAALAGGFLEQYF. The CDR3 DNA sequence: TGTGCCGCCCTAGCGGGAGGGTTTCTCGAGCAGTACTTC.

This clone has only a few counts. CDR3 coding DNA: TGTGCCGCACGGGGGACAGGGAGCTACGAGCAGTACTTC. This gives the protein CAARGTGSYEQYF. The J gene is TRBJ2-7, the V gene TRBV6-5; 9 bases are a match to TRBD1. V lost 11 bases and J lost 3; bases outside the gene matches: 8. This CDR3 spans 13 amino acids. The germline CDR1 and CDR2 sequences are MNHEY and SVGAGI.

This clone was observed a few times. This chain links TRBV6-5 with TRBJ1-1; 8 bases are a match to TRBD1. The CDR3 spans 14 residues. Trimming at V came to 7 bases and at J to 1 base, leaving 5 bases not matched to a gene. Germline V gives CDR1 MNHEY, CDR2 SVGAGI. The chain's CDR3 is CASTFGQGNTEAFF. The DNA for the CDR3 is TGTGCCAGCACTTTCGGACAGGGGAACACTGAAGCTTTCTTT.

This clone has just a few counts. The chain uses TRBV4-1 and TRBJ1-3; unclear D gene. The length of the CDR3 is 18 residues. The V gene's germline CDR1 is MGHRA and CDR2 YSYEKL. The V end was cut by 0 bases, the J end by 0 bases, with 15 bases between. The CDR3 is CASSQDVSRRGSGNTIYF. The CDR3 DNA reads TGCGCCAGCAGCCAAGATGTGTCGCGACGGGGCTCTGGAAACACCATATATTTT.